The entry that follows covers one T cell receptor beta chain sequence. The sample belongs to a study of blood T cell repertoires in COVID-19. Background on the study: Samples came from the United States, Italy and Spain, spanning acute and convalescent COVID-19.

CDR1 and CDR2 from the germline V gene are SNHLY and FYNNEI. Trimming removed 7 bases from V and 8 bases from J; junction bases left unmatched: 4. This CDR3 has 13 amino acids. Libraries were prepared by immunoSEQ multiplex PCR; TCRdb keeps only in-frame clonotypes and omits some of them. The top ten clones hold under 2% of a sample with 300,000 or so clones, about 82% of them seen once. The chain combines TRBV2 with TRBJ2-1; 11 positions match TRBD2. Sequenced sample: peripheral blood. The clonotype was recovered from a woman between 45 and 65 years old with acute or convalescent COVID-19. CDR3 amino acids: CASITSGSYEQFF. In DNA form, the CDR3 reads TGTGCCAGCATAACTAGCGGGAGCTATGAGCAGTTCTTC.